This TCR beta chain was found in a study of identical twins. Study-level points and caveats: The analysis was cross-sectional rather than longitudinal within donors.

With V trimmed by 6 bases and J by 10 bases, 8 bases remained unmatched. Germline CDR1 is DFQATT and CDR2 is SNEGSKA (reference sequence). There are 13 residues in the CDR3. Concerning this clonotype: Antigen unknown. The final CDR3 position lacks the conserved phenylalanine or tryptophan, pointing to a likely read error.

One entry per CDR3 protein results from TCRdb running MiXCR on the 5' RACE reads. The profile shows 350,000 or so distinct CDR3 sequences, roughly 9% of them singletons. This clonotype was obtained from a woman in her forties or fifties in good health. Sequencing input: naive T cells sorted from blood. This chain uses TRBV20-1 with TRBJ2-7; 14 bases line up with TRBD2. The CDR3 here is CSARLAGGPSQYS. In DNA, the CDR3 is TGCAGTGCCCGACTAGCGGGAGGGCCTAGCCAGTACTCC.